This TCR beta chain came from a study of patients and donors after allogeneic stem cell transplantation. Germline CDR1 and CDR2: SNHLY and FYNNEI. This CDR3 has 13 amino acids. After removal of 2 bases from V and 8 bases from J, the junction contained 4 bases not matched to a gene. Using its own MiXCR run on the RT-PCR reads, TCRdb lists one record per CDR3 protein. The sample includes some 87,000 distinct CDR3 sequences, 45% to 50% of them seen just once. The clonotype comes from a human donor who was either an allogeneic HSCT recipient or a stem cell or donor lymphocyte infusion donor (not recorded which). It is not recorded whose cells these are; they may come from a transplant donor. This sequence joins TRBV2 and TRBJ1-2; 8 bases map to TRBD1. Input material: blood, either unsorted or a sorted T cell fraction (not recorded which). The CDR3 sequence: CASSEQGAGGYTF. CDR3 DNA sequence: TGTGCCAGCAGTGAACAGGGGGCCGGCGGCTACACCTTC. The full variable domain, in which reference TRBV2 and TRBJ1-2 provide the parts outside the CDR3, is EPEVTQTPSHQVTQMGQEVILRCVPISNHLYFYWYRQILGQKVEFLVSFYNNEISEKSEIFDDQFSVERPDGSNFTLKIRSTKLEDSAMYFCASSEQGAGGYTFGSGTRLTVV.